The clone carrying this TCR beta chain occurred a few times. No antigen is known for it. The germline V gene encodes CDR1 LGHDT and CDR2 YNNKEL (reference sequence). V dropped 2 bases and J dropped 8 bases, with 15 bases sitting between them. The CDR3 is made up of 15 amino acids. The TCR beta CDR3 regions underwent amplification using RNA transcripts as the source. RT-PCR in the first round (using the HTBI primer set) targeted the TCR CDR3. TCRdb processed the multiplex PCR reads anew with MiXCR; each CDR3 protein has one entry. The repertoire holds a few hundred thousand distinct CDR3 sequences, with 15% to 18% as singletons. Newly diagnosed patients aged 18 to 65 had hyperthyroidism of under 2 months' duration. These data come from a study of T cells in Graves' hyperthyroidism and ophthalmopathy. Findings and limits, study-wide: Stable hyperthyroidism was told apart from ophthalmopathy by a model built on 13 V-J features.

This sequence originates from a young woman with Graves' hyperthyroidism that later progressed to Graves' ophthalmopathy. The chain uses TRBV3-1 and TRBJ1-4, with a tentative D call TRBD1 (5 bases). Sequenced input: blood. Written as DNA, the CDR3 is TGTGCCAGCAGCCAAAGGACAACCCAGGGAGAAAAACTGTTTTTT. It codes for CASSQRTTQGEKLFF.